The 17 T cell receptor beta chains below all came from one sample that was sequenced in a study of neurological immune-mediated disorders. A single record per CDR3 protein comes from TCRdb applying MiXCR to the 5' RACE reads. The table has about 71,000 distinct CDR3 sequences, 10% seen once. This sample's time point: longitudinal time-point 1 (baseline). The sample taken for sequencing was PBMCs. All receptors come from a man younger than 40 in good health.

This clonotype was recorded at least ten times. V usage is TRBV2 and J usage is TRBJ2-3; 11 bases agree with TRBD2. V gave up 6 bases and J gave up 0 bases; unmatched junction bases: 5. This CDR3 contains 16 residues. CDR1 SNHLY and CDR2 FYNNEI come from the germline V gene. Written as DNA, the CDR3 is TGTGCCAGCAGGACGGGACTAGCGGCTAGCACAGATACGCAGTATTTT. Its translation is CASRTGLAASTDTQYF.

Ten or more counts support this clonotype. The chain combines TRBV11-1 with TRBJ2-1; D unclear. The germline V and J ends were trimmed by 1 base and 1 base, with 5 bases remaining between them. Germline CDR1 reads SGHAT; CDR2 reads FQDESV (reference sequence). This CDR3 has 14 residues. The CDR3 spells CASSLVPSYNEQFF. The CDR3 nucleotides are TGTGCCAGCAGCTTAGTACCTTCCTACAATGAGCAGTTCTTC.

This chain connects TRBV29-1 to TRBJ1-1; TRBD1 aligns across 9 bases. The CDR3 has 13 amino acids. CDR1 and CDR2 from the germline V gene are SQVTM and ANQGSEA. V shed 3 bases, J shed 5 bases, and the junction held 4 bases outside the gene matches. This CDR3 is CSVEADRGTEAFF. The CDR3 DNA reads as TGCAGCGTTGAGGCGGACAGGGGAACTGAAGCTTTCTTT.

This clonotype was seen a handful of times. This chain links TRBV3-1 with TRBJ2-7; 10 bases agree with TRBD1. CDR1 and CDR2 from the germline V gene are LGHDT and YNNKEL (reference sequence). After removal of 4 bases from V and 3 bases from J, the junction contained 15 bases not matched to a gene. This CDR3 spans 18 amino acids. The CDR3 loop reads CASSRRANRGQGYYEQYF. The DNA of the CDR3 is TGTGCCAGCAGCCGACGGGCCAATAGGGGACAGGGGTACTACGAGCAGTACTTC.

This clonotype was counted at least ten times. CDR3 loop: CASSLVGGTNQPQHF. CDR3 coding DNA: TGCGCCAGCAGCTTGGTGGGGGGGACCAATCAGCCCCAGCATTTT. V is TRBV5-1 and J is TRBJ1-5, with D possibly matching TRBD1 (5 bases). Germline V lookup: CDR1 SGHRS, CDR2 YFSETQ. V was shortened by 0 bases and J by 3 bases, with 10 bases between the two germline ends. The CDR3 contains 15 residues.

Details on this clonotype: A much larger clone differs by one base, so this may be a read error. The J gene is TRBJ2-1, the V gene TRBV28, with 8 bases lining up with TRBD2. Germline V CDR1 and CDR2: MDHEN, SYDVKM. This CDR3 has 17 amino acids. Trimming took 6 bases from V and 4 from J; bases not matched to a gene: 14. In nucleotides, the CDR3 is TGTGCCAGCAGCCATATAGGGACTAGAGGGAGATACAATGAGCAGTTCTTC. Translation: CASSHIGTRGRYNEQFF. Together with reference TRBV28 and TRBJ2-1, the CDR3 gives the full variable domain: DVKVTQSSRYLVKRTGEKVFLECVQDMDHENMFWYRQDPGLGLRLIYFSYDVKMKEKGDIPEGYSVSREKKERFSLILESASTNQTSMYLCASSHIGTRGRYNEQFFGPGTRLTVL.

Concerning this clonotype: At one boundary the junction diverges from the germline segment, which might be a read error. The chain employs TRBV7-6 and TRBJ1-2, with D possibly TRBD1 on 6 matching bases. Germline V lookup: CDR1 SGHVS, CDR2 FNYEAQ. The CDR3 spans 13 residues. This CDR3 reads CANSIPQGHGYTF. The CDR3 DNA reads TGTGCCAACAGCATACCACAGGGTCATGGCTACACCTTC.

Only a few counts were recorded for this clonotype. The chain is built from TRBV6-6 and TRBJ2-1, with 14 bases aligning to TRBD2. V trimming: 8 bases; J trimming: 6 bases; junction bases outside the gene matches: 6. The CDR3 has 15 residues. The germline CDR1 and CDR2 sequences are MNHNY and SVGAGI (reference sequence). The CDR3 protein is CASATGTSGSNEQFF. The CDR3 DNA sequence: TGTGCCAGCGCCACGGGGACTAGCGGGAGCAATGAGCAGTTCTTC.

This clonotype was counted many times. V and J are TRBV7-6 and TRBJ2-7; 9 bases are a match to TRBD2. CDR3 length: 15 amino acids. Trimming took 1 base from V and 8 from J; bases not matched to a gene: 9. Germline-derived CDR1 and CDR2 are SGHVS and FNYEAQ. In nucleotides, the CDR3 is TGTGCCAGCAGCTTAGGGGCTAGCGGGAAGGCTCAGCAGTACTTC. Translating it yields CASSLGASGKAQQYF. Drawing the rest from reference TRBV7-6 and TRBJ2-7, the complete variable domain is GAGVSQSPRYKVTKRGQDVALRCDPISGHVSLYWYRQALGQGPEFLTYFNYEAQQDKSGLPNDRFSAERPEGSISTLTIQRTEQRDSAMYRCASSLGASGKAQQYFGPGTRLTVT.

In this sample, this clonotype turned up many times. The V call is TRBV20-1, the J call TRBJ1-1, with unresolved D. The V end was cut by 6 bases, the J end by 1 base, with 12 bases between. This CDR3 comprises 13 residues. CDR1 and CDR2 (germline): DFQATT, SNEGSKA (reference sequence). The CDR3 loop reads CSAPGPGNTEAFF. The CDR3, as DNA: TGCAGTGCCCCAGGTCCGGGGAACACTGAAGCTTTCTTT.

In this sample, this clonotype turned up many times. The chain uses TRBV9 and TRBJ2-5; 11 bases fit TRBD2. The germline CDR1 and CDR2 sequences are SGDLS and YYNGEE. J lost 2 bases, V lost 0 bases, and 18 bases had no gene match. CDR3 length equals 21 residues. CDR3 nucleotide sequence: TGTGCCAGCAGCGTAGAACCCGGTTCTAGCGGGAGGTTGCCTTTACAAGAGACCCAGTACTTC. Amino acid sequence: CASSVEPGSSGRLPLQETQYF.

This clonotype was recorded many times. This chain connects TRBV29-1 to TRBJ1-2; 7 bases map to TRBD1. This CDR3 is built from 14 residues. The trim removed 2 bases at V and 2 bases at J, leaving 5 bases unmatched. Looked up from germline, CDR1 is SQVTM and CDR2 is ANQGSEA. The CDR3 region is CSVEPRDRNYGYTF. For the CDR3, the DNA is TGCAGCGTTGAACCCCGGGACAGAAACTATGGCTACACCTTC.

There are many counts of this clonotype. This sequence joins TRBV20-1 and TRBJ1-5, with no clear D. There are 13 residues in the CDR3. Germline-derived CDR1 and CDR2 are DFQATT and SNEGSKA (reference sequence). The V gene lost 3 bases and the J gene lost 7 bases, with 13 bases spanning the gap. CDR3 sequence (DNA): TGCAGTGCTAGTGCCGGTCGCGGGCAGCCCCAGCATTTT. This encodes CSASAGRGQPQHF.

This clonotype was seen ten or more times. The J gene is TRBJ2-1, the V gene TRBV20-1, with D possibly being TRBD2 (6 bases). CDR1 is DFQATT and CDR2 is SNEGSKA in the germline V gene (reference sequence). The V end was cut by 3 bases, the J end by 0 bases, with 12 bases between. This CDR3 region has 15 residues. The CDR3 DNA sequence: TGCAGTGCTAGCGGGAGCAAGAGCTCCTACAATGAGCAGTTCTTC. Protein sequence: CSASGSKSSYNEQFF.

A note on this clonotype: A clone one base away is much larger, so this may be a read error. The chain uses TRBV11-2 and TRBJ2-1; 8 bases are a match to TRBD2. There are 15 residues in the CDR3. In germline, CDR1 is SGHAT, CDR2 FQNNGV. V trimming: 3 bases; J trimming: 9 bases; junction bases outside the gene matches: 10. CDR3 loop: CASSLFSGINIEQFF. For the CDR3, the DNA is TGTGCCAGCAGCTTGTTTAGCGGGATAAACATTGAGCAGTTCTTC.

This clonotype has more than one count but fewer than ten. The genes are TRBV5-1 and TRBJ1-4; D is unresolved. This CDR3 spans 16 amino acids. The V gene lost 0 bases and the J gene lost 0 bases, with 9 bases spanning the gap. Looked up from germline, CDR1 is SGHRS and CDR2 is YFSETQ. In nucleotides, the CDR3 is TGCGCCAGCAGCTTGGACAGACCAGCAACTAATGAAAAACTGTTTTTT. Its protein is CASSLDRPATNEKLFF.

The table lists this clonotype with many counts. The V call is TRBV20-1, the J call TRBJ2-7; D gene uncertain. This CDR3 spans 13 amino acids. CDR1 and CDR2 from the germline V gene are DFQATT and SNEGSKA (reference sequence). The V gene lost 7 bases and the J gene lost 0 bases, with 13 bases spanning the gap. The CDR3 protein is CSVQPFSSYEQYF. The CDR3 DNA sequence: TGCAGTGTCCAACCCTTCTCCTCCTACGAGCAGTACTTC.